The sequence of this TCR beta chain was determined in a study of shared clonotypes between healthy human individuals. A remark on this clone: What it binds is not known.

This CDR3 is 14 amino acids long. Germline assignment: CDR1 SGHRS and CDR2 YFSETQ. Trimming pared 4 bases from V and 1 base from J, leaving 10 bases between. CD4+ cells were split into CD45RA+ naive and CD45RA-negative memory subsets. The table came from immunoSEQ multiplex PCR; TCRdb's copy has only in-frame clones and leaves some out. Found here are hundreds of thousands of clones, around two thirds of them singletons; the top ten hold around 10%. Study-wide findings and caveats: Only blood was sampled; tissue repertoires likely differ. Represented diversity (both genetic and exposure-history) was limited by the small number of donors.

The TCR sequence derives from a man younger than 40 in good health. Material for sequencing was memory CD4+ T cells sorted from blood. As to subset: CD45RA-negative fraction. The chain uses TRBV5-1 and TRBJ2-3; D call uncertain. The CDR3 here is CASSPRLGTDTQYF. The CDR3 nucleotides read TGCGCCAGCAGCCCCCGCCTGGGCACAGATACGCAGTATTTT.